This passage covers 2 T cell receptor beta chains from one sample sequenced in a study of blood T cell repertoires in COVID-19. Repertoires were generated with immunoSEQ multiplex PCR, while TCRdb's copy carries only in-frame clones and drops some. The sample holds about 170,000 clones, about nine tenths seen once. Sequenced sample: peripheral blood. These receptors all stem from a man between 70 and 80 years old with acute or convalescent COVID-19.

This chain connects TRBV10-3 to TRBJ1-2, with TRBD1 identical over 7 bases. The CDR3 consists of 13 residues. Trimming removed 2 bases from V and 4 bases from J; junction bases left unmatched: 1. Germline V gene lookup returns CDR1 ENHRY and CDR2 SYGVKD. CDR3 nucleotide sequence: TGTGCCATCAGTGAGCCAGGGGGCTATGGCTACACCTTC. Translating gives CAISEPGGYGYTF.

The sample holds one count of this clone. The rearrangement links TRBV25-1 to TRBJ2-7; TRBD1 matches 7 bases. The J segment lost 12 bases and the V segment lost 4 bases, leaving 9 bases of the junction unmatched. The V gene's germline CDR1 is MGHDK and CDR2 SYGVNS. The CDR3 extends over 12 amino acids. The CDR3 DNA reads TGTGCCAGCAGTGGGACAGGTGAACGTTTGTACTTC. It encodes CASSGTGERLYF.